Each of the 21 T cell receptor beta chains below was sequenced from the same sample in a study of blood T cell repertoires in COVID-19. Here immunoSEQ multiplex PCR was the method, and the copy in TCRdb shows in-frame clones only, minus some. The repertoire holds about 240,000 clones, with roughly four fifths as singletons. Sequenced material: peripheral blood. Every receptor here comes from a man under 40 who had recovered from COVID-19.

V is TRBV28 and J is TRBJ2-7; D unresolved. CDR1 and CDR2 (germline): MDHEN, SYDVKM. The CDR3 spans 13 residues. Trimming removed 5 bases at V and 4 bases at J, with 12 bases between. The CDR3 DNA is TGTGCCAGCAGTCCAGGCCCCCTTTACGAGCAGTACGTC. This encodes CASSPGPLYEQYV.

V and J are TRBV2 and TRBJ1-1; a possible D gene is TRBD1 (5 bases). CDR3 length equals 13 residues. Between the trimmed V and J ends, which lost 7 bases and 11 bases, there was a span of 20 bases. Germline CDR1 reads SNHLY; CDR2 reads FYNNEI. The CDR3 bases are TGTGCCAGCAAGACCCGGGGGAGATTAGTGGCTTTCTTT. Translated: CASKTRGRLVAFF.

This clone has just a few counts. This sequence joins TRBV19 and TRBJ1-2; D gene ambiguous. Trimming took 3 bases from V and 3 from J, leaving 11 bases between them. The CDR3 is 14 residues long. Germline V gene sequence: CDR1 LNHDA, CDR2 SQIVND (reference sequence). The CDR3 sequence is CASSIRVEDYGYTF. CDR3 sequence (DNA): TGTGCCAGTAGTATCCGAGTAGAAGACTATGGCTACACCTTC.

This chain links TRBV5-1 with TRBJ2-5; 8 bases agree with TRBD2. The ends lost 7 bases at V and 4 bases at J; junction bases unmatched: 3. CDR1 and CDR2 from the germline V gene are SGHRS and YFSETQ. The CDR3 covers 12 residues. In DNA, the CDR3 is TGCGCCAGCGGACTAGCTGGAGAGACCCAGTACTTC. Translated, it gives CASGLAGETQYF. Complete variable domain (other parts from reference TRBV5-1 and TRBJ2-5): KAGVTQTPRYLIKTRGQQVTLSCSPISGHRSVSWYQQTPGQGLQFLFEYFSETQRNKGNFPGRFSGRQFSNSRSEMNVSTLELGDSALYLCASGLAGETQYFGPGTRLLVL.

The chain combines TRBV5-5 with TRBJ2-6, with D possibly being TRBD2 (6 bases). The V end was cut by 3 bases, the J end by 0 bases, with 7 bases between. The germline V gene has CDR1 SGHKS and CDR2 YYEKEE (reference sequence). This CDR3 contains 15 residues. The CDR3 coding sequence is TGTGCCAGCAGCTGGGGGGACTCTGGGGCCAACGTCCTGACTTTC. It specifies CASSWGDSGANVLTF. Together with reference TRBV5-5 and TRBJ2-6, the CDR3 gives the full variable domain: DAGVTQSPTHLIKTRGQQVTLRCSPISGHKSVSWYQQVLGQGPQFIFQYYEKEERGRGNFPDRFSARQFPNYSSELNVNALLLGDSALYLCASSWGDSGANVLTFGAGSRLTVL.

The chain joins TRBV5-1 to TRBJ1-3; D not certain. This CDR3 is built from 15 residues. Trimming took 0 bases from V and 0 from J, leaving 7 bases between them. From germline, CDR1 is SGHRS and CDR2 YFSETQ. The CDR3 coding sequence is TGCGCCAGCAGCTTGGAGCTGTCCTCTGGAAACACCATATATTTT. It specifies CASSLELSSGNTIYF.

This clone was detected only once. CDR3 coding DNA: TGTGCCAGCAGCAAAAGACAGAGCTCCTACGAGCAGTACTTC. Translating it yields CASSKRQSSYEQYF. The rearrangement links TRBV7-9 to TRBJ2-7; a possible D gene is TRBD1 (5 bases). The V and J ends lost 5 bases and 0 bases respectively, with 11 bases between them. Germline-derived CDR1 and CDR2 are SEHNR and FQNEAQ (reference sequence). CDR3 length: 14 amino acids. Filled out from reference TRBV7-9 and TRBJ2-7, the complete variable domain reads DTGVSQNPRHKITKRGQNVTFRCDPISEHNRLYWYRQTLGQGPEFLTYFQNEAQLEKSRLLSDRFSAERPKGSFSTLEIQRTEQGDSAMYLCASSKRQSSYEQYFGPGTRLTVT.

This clone was counted at least ten times. CDR3 sequence reads: CASSPGFSDGKLFF. CDR3 in DNA: TGTGCCAGCAGCCCAGGTTTTTCCGATGGGAAACTGTTTTTT. The genes are TRBV7-9 and TRBJ1-4; no clear D. Germline loops: CDR1 SEHNR, CDR2 FQNEAQ (reference sequence). V lost 5 bases and J lost 11, with 18 bases in between. The CDR3 loop spans 14 amino acids.

J is TRBJ1-3 and V is TRBV9, with D uncertain. The V gene lost 4 bases and the J gene lost 1 base, with 15 bases spanning the gap. The V gene's germline CDR1 is SGDLS and CDR2 YYNGEE. The CDR3 has 16 amino acids. The CDR3 DNA reads as TGTGCCAGCAGCCTCAAGGCGGGTATTTCTGGAAACACCATATATTTT. This translates into CASSLKAGISGNTIYF.

The chain has TRBV7-3 and TRBJ1-1; 7 bases are shared with TRBD1. The V segment lost 4 bases and the J segment 2 bases; nucleotides outside the gene matches: 4. Germline-derived CDR1 and CDR2 are SGHTA and FQGTGA. This CDR3 contains 14 residues. CDR3 bases: TGTGCCAGCAGCTGGACAGGCGACAACACTGAAGCTTTCTTT. This encodes CASSWTGDNTEAFF.

The gene calls are TRBV6-5 and TRBJ2-1; a possible D gene is TRBD2 (5 bases). Germline V gives CDR1 MNHEY, CDR2 SVGAGI. The length of the CDR3 is 13 residues. Between the trimmed V and J ends, which lost 6 bases and 0 bases, there was a span of 6 bases. For the CDR3, the DNA is TGTGCCAGCAGGGACTTCTCCTACAATGAGCAGTTCTTC. It yields the protein CASRDFSYNEQFF.

The CDR3, as DNA: TGCAGTGCCCCCGACTATGGCTACACCTTC. The encoded protein is CSAPDYGYTF. The chain links TRBV20-1 to TRBJ1-2; D is ambiguous. Germline CDR1 DFQATT, CDR2 SNEGSKA (reference sequence). The length of the CDR3 is 10 residues. With 6 bases removed from V and 3 bases from J, the gap between germline ends came to 5 bases.

The V and J genes are TRBV7-2 and TRBJ2-3, with 8 bases matching TRBD1. This CDR3 is 15 amino acids long. Per germline, CDR1 SGHTA and CDR2 FQGNSA. V shed 6 bases and J 2 bases; nucleotides not matched to a gene: 7. CDR3 DNA sequence: TGTGCCAGCAGTTCGTGGGACAGGTACACAGATACGCAGTATTTT. Amino acids: CASSSWDRYTDTQYF.

The chain uses TRBV2 and TRBJ2-3; 7 nucleotides match TRBD2. Germline CDR1 reads SNHLY; CDR2 reads FYNNEI. Trimming cost V 4 bases and J 6 bases; bases outside gene matches: 4. This CDR3 comprises 13 residues. The CDR3 DNA follows: TGTGCCAGCAGTGGGGTTAGCGGGGATACGCAGTATTTT. It encodes CASSGVSGDTQYF.

J is TRBJ2-7 and V is TRBV5-1; TRBD2 might be the D (6 bases). The V gene's germline CDR1 is SGHRS and CDR2 YFSETQ. This CDR3 region has 14 residues. V lost 4 bases to trimming and J lost 2 bases, with 13 bases between them. The CDR3 nucleotides are TGCGCCAGCAGCCAGCCCGGGAGCACCTACGAGCAGTACTTC. The encoded protein is CASSQPGSTYEQYF.

The gene calls are TRBV2 and TRBJ1-6, with TRBD1 as a possible D gene (5 bases). The CDR3 covers 15 residues. The ends were cut back, 4 bases at V and 8 bases at J, with 15 bases in the middle. The germline CDR1 and CDR2 sequences are SNHLY and FYNNEI. DNA for the CDR3: TGTGCCAGCAGTGGTTGGGGGGATGAAGATTCACCCCTCCACTTT. Protein sequence: CASSGWGDEDSPLHF.

The chain employs TRBV7-6 and TRBJ2-2; D not certain. From germline, CDR1 is SGHVS and CDR2 FNYEAQ. This CDR3 comprises 13 residues. V dropped 1 base and J dropped 7 bases, with 7 bases sitting between them. The CDR3 protein is CASSLVSFGELFF. CDR3 nucleotide sequence: TGTGCCAGCAGCTTAGTTAGTTTCGGGGAGCTGTTTTTT.

The V gene is TRBV29-1, the J gene TRBJ1-2; D ambiguous. Per the germline V gene, CDR1 is SQVTM and CDR2 is ANQGSEA. The V and J ends lost 2 bases and 4 bases respectively, with 23 bases between them. The CDR3 runs to 17 residues. This CDR3 reads CSVETPPRRTLAYGYTF. The CDR3 nucleotides are TGCAGCGTTGAAACTCCCCCTAGAAGAACCTTGGCCTATGGCTACACCTTC.

V and J are TRBV3-1 (or the pseudogene TRBV3-2) and TRBJ2-1; D is possibly TRBD2 (5 bases). V was cut by 1 base and J by 4 bases, with 14 bases left in between. The CDR3 is 16 residues long. CDR1 and CDR2 from the germline V gene are LGHDT and YNNKEL (reference sequence). CDR3 bases: TGTGCCAGCAGCCAAGTTGCGACTAACTATTACAATGAGCAGTTCTTC. Translated, it gives CASSQVATNYYNEQFF.

The V gene is TRBV7-9, the J gene TRBJ1-3, with D possibly matching TRBD1 (5 bases). Trimming stripped 1 base from V and 2 bases from J, with 6 bases between. Germline loops: CDR1 SEHNR, CDR2 FQNEAQ (reference sequence). CDR3 length: 14 residues. CDR3 DNA sequence: TGTGCCAGCAGCTTAGGCAGGGCTGGAAACACCATATATTTT. This codes for CASSLGRAGNTIYF.

The chain employs TRBV2 and TRBJ1-1; 8 bases line up with TRBD1. Trimming at V came to 5 bases and at J to 5 bases, leaving 4 bases not matched to a gene. Germline values: CDR1 SNHLY, CDR2 FYNNEI. There are 13 residues in the CDR3. DNA of the CDR3: TGTGCCAGCAGTCGGACAGGGTGGACTGAAGCTTTCTTT. This sequence encodes CASSRTGWTEAFF.